Sequencing of this T cell receptor (beta chain) was carried out in a study of OX40 agonist ivuxolimab in advanced cancers. Study information: A male proportion of 82.7% was recorded, with mean age approximately 56 years and range 23 to 79.

As concerns this clone: Antigen unknown.

Profiled with immunoSEQ multiplex PCR; TCRdb holds only in-frame clones, not every one. The table records about 57,000 clones, around 87% of them present only once. Study-level findings and limits: Clonal expansion by week 6 occurred in CD4+ and CD8+ blood T cells (at 0.1 to 3.0 mg/kg). Antigen targets of the expanded peripheral T cells went undetermined. There were, on average, more expanded clones in CD8+ T cells than in CD4+.

CDR1 is KGHSH and CDR2 is LQKENI in the germline V gene. Trimming left V 3 bases short and J 2 bases short, with 6 bases between. The CDR3 sequence is 13 residues long. This clonotype originated in an adult with an advanced solid tumor such as melanoma, head and neck, liver or kidney cancer. Sequenced here: CD4+ or CD8+ T cells sorted from blood, sampled in a trial of the OX40 agonist ivuxolimab. V and J are TRBV18 and TRBJ2-3; D is undetermined. The CDR3 is CASSPSNTDTQYF. The CDR3 DNA sequence: TGTGCCAGCTCACCCTCTAACACAGATACGCAGTATTTT.